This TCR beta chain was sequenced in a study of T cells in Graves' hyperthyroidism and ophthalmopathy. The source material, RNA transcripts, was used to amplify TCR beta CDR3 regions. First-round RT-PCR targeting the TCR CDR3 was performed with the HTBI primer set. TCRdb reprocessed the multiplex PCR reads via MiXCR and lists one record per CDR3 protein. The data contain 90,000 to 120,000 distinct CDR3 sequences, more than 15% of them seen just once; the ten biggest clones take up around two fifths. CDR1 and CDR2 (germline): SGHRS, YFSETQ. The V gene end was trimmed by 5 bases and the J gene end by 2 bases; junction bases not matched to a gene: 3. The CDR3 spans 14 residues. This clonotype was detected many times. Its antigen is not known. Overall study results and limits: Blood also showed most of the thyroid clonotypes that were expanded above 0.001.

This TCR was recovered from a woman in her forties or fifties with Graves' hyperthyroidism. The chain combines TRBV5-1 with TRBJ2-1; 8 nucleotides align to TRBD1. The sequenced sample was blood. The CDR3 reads CASSEGQAYNEQFF. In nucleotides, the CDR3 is TGCGCCAGCAGTGAGGGACAGGCCTACAATGAGCAGTTCTTC.